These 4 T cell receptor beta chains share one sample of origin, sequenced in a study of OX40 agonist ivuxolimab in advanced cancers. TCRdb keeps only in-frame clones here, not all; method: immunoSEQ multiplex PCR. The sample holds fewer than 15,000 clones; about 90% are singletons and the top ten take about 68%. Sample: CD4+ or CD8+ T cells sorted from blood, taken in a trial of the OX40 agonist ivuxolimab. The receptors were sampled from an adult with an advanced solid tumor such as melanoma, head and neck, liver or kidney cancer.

CDR3 sequence reads: CASSPLSGRAANEQFF. CDR3 DNA sequence: TGTGCCAGCTCACCTCTGAGCGGGAGGGCCGCCAATGAGCAGTTCTTC. This chain uses TRBV18 with TRBJ2-1; 10 nucleotides align to TRBD2. Trimming at V came to 3 bases and at J to 6 bases, leaving 8 bases not matched to a gene. The germline gives CDR1 KGHSH, CDR2 LQKENI. The CDR3 runs 16 residues.

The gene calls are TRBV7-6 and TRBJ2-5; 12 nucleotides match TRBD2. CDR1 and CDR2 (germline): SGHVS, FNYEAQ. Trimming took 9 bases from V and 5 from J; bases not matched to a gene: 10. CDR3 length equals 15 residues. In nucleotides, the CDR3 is TGTGCCAGTGCGGCTAGCGGGGGGGCCGGGGAGACCCAGTACTTC. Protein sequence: CASAASGGAGETQYF.

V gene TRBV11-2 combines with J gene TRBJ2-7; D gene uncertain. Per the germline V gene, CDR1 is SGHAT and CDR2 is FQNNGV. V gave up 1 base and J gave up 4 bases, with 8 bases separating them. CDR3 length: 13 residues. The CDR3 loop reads CASSLGSGYEQYF. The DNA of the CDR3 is TGTGCCAGCAGCTTAGGGTCCGGGTACGAGCAGTACTTC.

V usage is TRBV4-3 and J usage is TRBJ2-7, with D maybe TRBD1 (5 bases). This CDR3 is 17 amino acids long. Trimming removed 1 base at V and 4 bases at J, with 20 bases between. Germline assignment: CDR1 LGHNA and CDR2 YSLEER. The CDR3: CASSQGAGNEYVYEQYF. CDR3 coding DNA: TGCGCCAGCAGCCAAGGGGCAGGGAATGAGTACGTTTACGAGCAGTACTTC.